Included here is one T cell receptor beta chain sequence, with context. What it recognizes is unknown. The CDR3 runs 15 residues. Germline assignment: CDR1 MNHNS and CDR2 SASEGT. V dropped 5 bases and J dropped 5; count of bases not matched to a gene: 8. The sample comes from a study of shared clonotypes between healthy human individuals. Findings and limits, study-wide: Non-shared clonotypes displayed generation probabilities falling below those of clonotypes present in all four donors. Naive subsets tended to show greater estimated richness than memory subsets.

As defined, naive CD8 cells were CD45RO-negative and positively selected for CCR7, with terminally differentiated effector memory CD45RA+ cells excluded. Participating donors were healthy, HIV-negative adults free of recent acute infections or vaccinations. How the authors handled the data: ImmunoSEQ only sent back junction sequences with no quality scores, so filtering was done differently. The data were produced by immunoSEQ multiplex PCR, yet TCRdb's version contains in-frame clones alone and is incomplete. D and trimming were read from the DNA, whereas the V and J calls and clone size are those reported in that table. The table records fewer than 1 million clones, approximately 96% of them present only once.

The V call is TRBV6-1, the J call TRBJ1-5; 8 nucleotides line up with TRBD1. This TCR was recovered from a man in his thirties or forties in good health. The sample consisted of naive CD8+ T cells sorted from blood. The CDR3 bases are TGTGCCAGCAGTATCCGACAGGGGATGTATCAGCCCCAGCATTTT. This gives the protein CASSIRQGMYQPQHF.